Shown below are 28 T cell receptor beta chains from a single sample sequenced in a study of CD8 T cells in Susac syndrome. With random hexamers, roughly 0.5 to 1 ug RNA was reverse transcribed. TCRdb re-called the immunoSEQ multiplex PCR reads with MiXCR, one entry per CDR3 protein. The sample consists of approximately 270,000 distinct CDR3 sequences, 90% to 95% of them appearing once. The sample was CD4+ T cells from PBMCs. These receptors originate from a human donor with multiple sclerosis.

J is TRBJ1-5 and V is TRBV7-2, with D possibly being TRBD1 (5 bases). The V gene lost 4 bases and the J gene lost 1 base, with 11 bases spanning the gap. The germline CDR1 and CDR2 sequences are SGHTA and FQGNSA. CDR3 length: 15 amino acids. CDR3 protein: CASSSTRDSNQPQHF. In nucleotides, the CDR3 is TGTGCCAGCAGCTCGACCCGGGACAGCAATCAGCCCCAGCATTTT.

J is TRBJ1-6 and V is TRBV11-2, with D unresolved. Deletions cut 5 bases from V and 11 bases from J, with 7 bases between. Germline V gene lookup returns CDR1 SGHAT and CDR2 FQNNGV. The CDR3 has 11 amino acids. The CDR3 region has the DNA TGTGCCAGCAGCCCGGGGACACCCCTCCACTTT. Translated, it gives CASSPGTPLHF. The full variable domain, in which reference TRBV11-2 and TRBJ1-6 provide the parts outside the CDR3, is EAGVAQSPRYKIIEKRQSVAFWCNPISGHATLYWYQQILGQGPKLLIQFQNNGVVDDSQLPKDRFSAERLKGVDSTLKIQPAKLEDSAVYLCASSPGTPLHFGNGTRLTVT.

The chain joins TRBV12-3 or TRBV12-4 to TRBJ2-2; TRBD2 agrees at 12 bases. Trimming took 8 bases from V and 4 from J; bases not matched to a gene: 8. The CDR3 contains 16 residues. The CDR3 reads CASGYTSGRFTGELFF. In DNA, the CDR3 is TGTGCCAGCGGGTATACTAGCGGGAGGTTCACCGGGGAGCTGTTTTTT.

This clonotype was counted a few times. This chain joins TRBV12-3 or TRBV12-4 and TRBJ1-3; no clear D. This CDR3 contains 13 residues. V lost 8 bases and J lost 4, with 12 bases in between. CDR3 DNA sequence: TGTGCCAGCTCCTCGGGGTCCGGAAACACCATATATTTT. Protein product: CASSSGSGNTIYF.

The chain couples TRBV18 to TRBJ1-1; D is unresolved. The germline V gene has CDR1 KGHSH and CDR2 LQKENI. Trimming cost V 3 bases and J 4 bases, with 15 bases left between them. The CDR3 runs to 15 residues. The CDR3: CASSPPTAVSTEAFF. The CDR3 nucleotides read TGTGCCAGCTCACCTCCGACCGCTGTATCCACTGAAGCTTTCTTT.

This clonotype appeared once. The chain carries TRBV21-1 and TRBJ2-7; the DNA was not used to check the table's D call, TRBD2. TRBV21-1 is a pseudogene segment. CDR3 length equals 15 residues. The CDR3 nucleotides read TGTGCCAGCAGCCCCCTGGGGAGGGAAGGCGACGAGCAGTACGTC. It specifies CASSPLGREGDEQYV.

The chain recombines TRBV28 with TRBJ2-7, with TRBD1 as a possible D gene (5 bases). Germline CDR1 and CDR2: MDHEN and SYDVKM. The V end lost 6 bases, the J end lost 7 bases, and 19 bases lay between the germline ends. This CDR3 is 14 amino acids long. Written as DNA, the CDR3 is TGTGCCAGCAGCCCCGTGGGCAGGGTGGGAGAGCAGTACTTC. It codes for CASSPVGRVGEQYF.

The chain employs TRBV19 and TRBJ1-5; possible D gene TRBD1, 5 bases. Germline V lookup: CDR1 LNHDA, CDR2 SQIVND (reference sequence). Trimming shortened V by 5 bases and J by 3 bases, and 11 bases separated the two germline ends. This CDR3 spans 14 amino acids. Here the CDR3 reads CASSLTAFNQPQHF. The CDR3 DNA follows: TGTGCCAGTAGTTTGACAGCGTTCAATCAGCCCCAGCATTTT.

In nucleotides, the CDR3 is TGCGCCAGCAGCCAAGATTGGGGCGACTATGGCTACACCTTC. Translation: CASSQDWGDYGYTF. The chain recombines TRBV4-1 with TRBJ1-2, with D possibly being TRBD1 (5 bases). Germline V gene sequence: CDR1 MGHRA, CDR2 YSYEKL. This CDR3 comprises 14 residues. Trimming shortened V by 0 bases and J by 3 bases, and 8 bases separated the two germline ends.

In this sample, this clonotype turned up a few times. The chain is built from TRBV5-1 and TRBJ1-1; D may be TRBD1 (5 bases). The CDR3 sequence is 15 residues long. The V and J ends lost 0 bases and 6 bases respectively, with 15 bases between them. Germline assignment: CDR1 SGHRS and CDR2 YFSETQ. The CDR3 region has the DNA TGCGCCAGCAGCTTGGTTCAAGGGGTTAACCCTGAAGCTTTCTTT. Its protein product is CASSLVQGVNPEAFF.

The V call is TRBV5-1, the J call TRBJ1-2; 12 positions agree with TRBD1. This CDR3 is built from 16 residues. Losses at the gene ends were 4 bases for V and 8 bases for J; bases not matched to a gene: 12. CDR1 is SGHRS and CDR2 is YFSETQ in the germline V gene. This CDR3 is CASSGGQGAIGYGYTF. Written as DNA, the CDR3 is TGCGCCAGCAGCGGGGGACAGGGGGCGATTGGCTACGGCTACACCTTC.

The J gene is TRBJ1-2, the V gene TRBV5-1; tentatively, D is TRBD1 (6 bases). In germline, CDR1 is SGHRS, CDR2 YFSETQ. The CDR3 contains 16 residues. Trimming removed 4 bases from V and 7 bases from J, with 23 bases in between. CDR3 nucleotides: TGCGCCAGCAGCCAAGAATCGCGTCAGGGGCGCTCTGGCTACACCTTC. This encodes CASSQESRQGRSGYTF.

The CDR3 DNA sequence: TGTGCCTGGAGTGTTTCCTCTCACGGCTACACCTTC. It translates to CAWSVSSHGYTF. The chain links TRBV30 to TRBJ1-2; D gene ambiguous. V was shortened by 0 bases and J by 8 bases, with 10 bases between the two germline ends. The CDR3 extends over 12 amino acids. Germline lookup yields CDR1 GTSNPN and CDR2 SVGIG (reference sequence).

The chain recombines TRBV23-1 with TRBJ2-7; maybe TRBD2 (6 bases). TRBV23-1 is sorted into the ORF group, with uncertain function. V lost 11 bases and J 4 bases, leaving 15 bases between the germline ends. The CDR3 is 12 residues long. Here the CDR3 DNA reads TGCGCCCTCGGGACTGAACATTACGAGCAGTACTTC. It encodes CALGTEHYEQYF.

The chain is built from TRBV13 and TRBJ2-1; 12 nucleotides agree with TRBD1. V gave up 5 bases and J gave up 6 bases; unmatched junction bases: 5. The CDR3 length is 15 residues. Germline V gene data show CDR1 as PRHDT and CDR2 as FYEKMQ (reference sequence). CDR3 sequence (DNA): TGTGCCAGCAGCAAGGGACAGGGGGCGTTCAATGAGCAGTTCTTC. This sequence encodes CASSKGQGAFNEQFF.

The chain carries TRBV6-5 and TRBJ2-5; TRBD2 aligns across 15 bases. V lost 5 bases to trimming and J lost 2 bases; unmatched junction nucleotides: 3. CDR1 is MNHEY and CDR2 is SVGAGI in the germline V gene. CDR3 length: 16 residues. CDR3 sequence: CASSNGLAGGQETQYF. The CDR3 DNA is TGTGCCAGCAGTAACGGACTAGCGGGGGGGCAAGAGACCCAGTACTTC.

This sequence joins TRBV6-5 and TRBJ1-4; 9 bases agree with TRBD1. Trimming at V came to 0 bases and at J to 8 bases, leaving 1 base not matched to a gene. Germline loops: CDR1 MNHEY, CDR2 SVGAGI. This CDR3 contains 14 residues. CDR3 loop: CASSYSGTGEKLFF. In nucleotides, the CDR3 is TGTGCCAGCAGTTACTCCGGGACAGGGGAAAAACTGTTTTTT.

This clonotype was seen once. The rearrangement joins TRBV7-2 to TRBJ2-2; weak D call: TRBD2 (7 bases). V shed 3 bases and J shed 4 bases, with 12 bases lying between them. Germline V lookup: CDR1 SGHTA, CDR2 FQGNSA. The CDR3 covers 15 residues. In DNA, the CDR3 is TGTGCCAGCAGCTTGGGGGGGGCCCCCACCGGGGAGCTGTTTTTT. Its protein is CASSLGGAPTGELFF.

This chain links TRBV15 with TRBJ1-1; no clear D gene. Germline V lookup: CDR1 LNHNV, CDR2 YYDKDF (reference sequence). V lost 1 base, J lost 2 bases, and 8 bases lay in between. The CDR3 length is 14 residues. The CDR3 sequence: CATSRVGVNTEAFF. CDR3 coding DNA: TGTGCCACCAGCAGAGTCGGTGTTAACACTGAAGCTTTCTTT.

V is TRBV30 and J is TRBJ2-2; D may be TRBD2 (5 bases). With 4 bases removed from V and 3 bases from J, the gap between germline ends came to 12 bases. The CDR3 contains 14 residues. CDR1 is GTSNPN and CDR2 is SVGIG in the germline V gene (reference sequence). This CDR3 is CAWNTGSHTGELFF. The CDR3 nucleotides are TGTGCCTGGAACACGGGGTCCCACACCGGGGAGCTGTTTTTT.

This chain joins TRBV28 and TRBJ2-3; 7 bases are a match to TRBD1. The CDR3 has 16 residues. The germline gives CDR1 MDHEN, CDR2 SYDVKM. J lost 0 bases, V lost 6 bases, and 9 bases had no gene match. This CDR3 is CASSDTRGQSTDTQYF. The CDR3 nucleotides are TGTGCCAGCAGCGATACCCGGGGACAGAGCACAGATACGCAGTATTTT.

V gene TRBV3-1 combines with J gene TRBJ2-1, with 11 nucleotides matching TRBD2. CDR1 LGHDT and CDR2 YNNKEL come from the germline V gene (reference sequence). This CDR3 has 14 amino acids. V lost 6 bases to trimming and J lost 8 bases; unmatched junction nucleotides: 6. The CDR3 DNA is TGTGCCAGCAGACTAGCGGGAGTCTGGGATGAGCAGTTCTTC. Residues: CASRLAGVWDEQFF.

The chain carries TRBV7-2 and TRBJ1-3; D is undetermined. There are 13 residues in the CDR3. Trimming pared 3 bases from V and 0 bases from J, leaving 3 bases between. CDR1 SGHTA and CDR2 FQGNSA come from the germline V gene. The CDR3 region is CASSFVSGNTIYF. CDR3 sequence (DNA): TGTGCCAGCAGCTTCGTCTCTGGAAACACCATATATTTT.

The gene calls are TRBV24-1 and TRBJ2-2, with TRBD2 as a possible D gene (6 bases). The CDR3 is 14 amino acids. Between the trimmed V and J ends, which lost 7 bases and 6 bases, there was a span of 14 bases. Germline CDR1 KGHDR, CDR2 SFDVKD. Here the CDR3 reads CATRGVGGPGELFF. CDR3 DNA: TGTGCCACCAGAGGTGTCGGGGGTCCCGGGGAGCTGTTTTTT.

This clonotype was picked up a small number of times. The rearrangement uses TRBV6-6 and TRBJ2-1; D possibly corresponds to TRBD1 (6 bases). V lost 6 bases and J lost 0, with 12 bases in between. The CDR3 extends over 15 amino acids. Per the germline V gene, CDR1 is MNHNY and CDR2 is SVGAGI (reference sequence). The CDR3 reads CASRLGGSSYNEQFF. Here the CDR3 DNA reads TGTGCCAGCAGGCTTGGGGGCAGCTCCTACAATGAGCAGTTCTTC.

V is TRBV29-1 and J is TRBJ1-2; D gene uncertain. The CDR3 totals 13 residues. V was clipped by 3 bases and J by 4 bases, with 12 bases between them. CDR1 SQVTM and CDR2 ANQGSEA come from the germline V gene. The CDR3 DNA is TGCAGCGTTGATGCTAAGAATTTCTATGGCTACACCTTC. Residues: CSVDAKNFYGYTF. Full variable domain (missing parts from reference TRBV29-1 and TRBJ1-2): SAVISQKPSRDICQRGTSLTIQCQVDSQVTMMFWYRQQPGQSLTLIATANQGSEATYESGFVIDKFPISRPNLTFSTLTVSNMSPEDSSIYLCSVDAKNFYGYTFGSGTRLTVV.

The chain carries TRBV3-1 and TRBJ2-1; possible D gene TRBD2, 6 bases. This CDR3 is 17 amino acids long. Germline CDR1 LGHDT, CDR2 YNNKEL (reference sequence). The V gene lost 4 bases and the J gene lost 0 bases, with 16 bases spanning the gap. The CDR3 sequence: CASSRRAGRTSYNEQFF. In DNA form, the CDR3 reads TGTGCCAGCAGCCGACGAGCGGGTAGGACCTCCTACAATGAGCAGTTCTTC.

J is TRBJ1-2 and V is TRBV6-1; TRBD1 agrees at 7 bases. V lost 6 bases to trimming and J lost 7 bases; unmatched junction nucleotides: 11. Looked up from germline, CDR1 is MNHNS and CDR2 is SASEGT. The CDR3 sequence is 14 residues long. The DNA of the CDR3 is TGTGCCAGCAGGACGGGACAGACCATGGGTGGCTACACCTTC. This sequence encodes CASRTGQTMGGYTF.